Below are 14 T cell receptor beta chains sequenced from a single sample in a study of preoperative IRX-2 immunotherapy in early breast cancer. Here immunoSEQ multiplex PCR was the method, and the copy in TCRdb shows in-frame clones only, minus some. The sample contains under 15,000 clones, roughly 90% of which appear only once. As to treatment: preoperative locoregional IRX-2 cytokine immunotherapy. Sampling took place from a patient treated with IRX-2 immunotherapy. All receptors derive from a human donor with breast cancer.

The gene calls are TRBV5-1 and TRBJ2-7; D may be TRBD1 (6 bases). CDR1 is SGHRS, CDR2 YFSETQ, per germline. The CDR3 contains 14 residues. Trimming removed 4 bases from V and 1 base from J, with 12 bases in between. DNA of the CDR3: TGCGCCAGCAGCCTCCGGACAGATTCCTACGAGCAGTACTTC. Protein product: CASSLRTDSYEQYF. The full variable domain, its missing parts supplied by reference TRBV5-1 and TRBJ2-7, is KAGVTQTPRYLIKTRGQQVTLSCSPISGHRSVSWYQQTPGQGLQFLFEYFSETQRNKGNFPGRFSGRQFSNSRSEMNVSTLELGDSALYLCASSLRTDSYEQYFGPGTRLTVT.

The chain employs TRBV7-9 and TRBJ2-3; 8 bases fit TRBD2. Germline V gives CDR1 SEHNR, CDR2 FQNEAQ (reference sequence). The CDR3 has 14 amino acids. Trimming took 5 bases from V and 1 from J; bases not matched to a gene: 2. CDR3 nucleotides: TGTGCCAGCAGCGTTAGCGGGGGCACAGATACGCAGTATTTT. It codes for CASSVSGGTDTQYF.

This chain links TRBV6-5 with TRBJ2-2; 8 nucleotides agree with TRBD2. Trimming at V came to 7 bases and at J to 1 base, leaving 5 bases not matched to a gene. The germline V gene encodes CDR1 MNHEY and CDR2 SVGAGI. The CDR3 extends over 15 amino acids. CDR3: CASTAGGLNTGELFF. For the CDR3, the DNA is TGTGCCAGCACTGCGGGGGGACTGAACACCGGGGAGCTGTTTTTT.

V gene TRBV28 combines with J gene TRBJ1-2; possible D gene TRBD1, 5 bases. Germline loops: CDR1 MDHEN, CDR2 SYDVKM. The CDR3 runs 15 residues. V was shortened by 5 bases and J by 5 bases, with 18 bases between the two germline ends. The CDR3 here is CASSTPATDIYGYTF. In DNA form, the CDR3 reads TGTGCCAGCAGTACCCCCGCGACAGACATTTATGGCTACACCTTC.

This chain links TRBV2 with TRBJ2-1; unclear D gene. The ends were cut back, 3 bases at V and 7 bases at J, with 13 bases in the middle. This CDR3 region has 14 residues. Germline CDR1 reads SNHLY; CDR2 reads FYNNEI. The CDR3 loop is CASSELAYVNEQFF. The CDR3 DNA reads as TGTGCCAGCAGTGAGCTGGCGTACGTGAATGAGCAGTTCTTC.

The chain uses TRBV6-1 and TRBJ2-1; 7 bases match TRBD2. The CDR3 extends over 13 amino acids. V dropped 6 bases and J dropped 3; count of bases not matched to a gene: 2. Germline CDR1 and CDR2: MNHNS and SASEGT. The CDR3 DNA reads as TGTGCCAGCAGGGCTAGCGGCTACAATGAGCAGTTCTTC. Its protein is CASRASGYNEQFF.

This chain connects TRBV6-1 to TRBJ2-7, with a possible D match to TRBD1 (5 bases). CDR1 and CDR2 from the germline V gene are MNHNS and SASEGT. V gave up 2 bases and J gave up 4 bases, with 15 bases separating them. The CDR3 runs 15 residues. The CDR3, as DNA: TGTGCCAGCAGTGAATTTGTAGGGGTGGGGTACGAGCAGTACTTC. This codes for CASSEFVGVGYEQYF.

V is TRBV5-8 and J is TRBJ1-5; D is undetermined. The CDR3 has 15 residues. Trimming removed 2 bases from V and 7 bases from J, with 16 bases in between. Germline V gene data show CDR1 as SGHTS and CDR2 as YDEGEE. CDR3 DNA: TGTGCCAGCAGCTTAGGGTTAGGGAGAGACCAGCCCCAGCATTTT. Translated, it gives CASSLGLGRDQPQHF.

The rearrangement links TRBV5-4 to TRBJ1-6; D possibly corresponds to TRBD1 (5 bases). The CDR3 runs 15 residues. V lost 0 bases to trimming and J lost 7 bases, with 11 bases between them. The germline CDR1 and CDR2 sequences are SGHNT and YYREEE (reference sequence). Here the CDR3 reads CASSLGAGLNSPLHF. In nucleotides, the CDR3 is TGTGCCAGCAGCTTGGGGGCAGGGTTGAATTCACCCCTCCACTTT.

The chain is built from TRBV11-2 and TRBJ1-6; 7 bases line up with TRBD1. Germline CDR1 SGHAT, CDR2 FQNNGV. The length of the CDR3 is 15 residues. The V gene end was trimmed by 4 bases and the J gene end by 6 bases; junction bases not matched to a gene: 6. As DNA, the CDR3 is TGTGCCAGCAGCTCGTTCCGGGACAGTAATTCACCCCTCCACTTT. Residues: CASSSFRDSNSPLHF.

CDR3 residues: CASSPGVTGELFF. In nucleotides, the CDR3 is TGTGCCAGCAGCCCAGGGGTCACCGGGGAGCTGTTTTTT. The chain carries TRBV28 and TRBJ2-2, with D possibly matching TRBD1 (6 bases). CDR1 MDHEN and CDR2 SYDVKM come from the germline V gene. This CDR3 comprises 13 residues. V was trimmed by 6 bases and J by 4 bases, leaving 9 bases between them. Full variable domain (remainder filled in from reference TRBV28 and TRBJ2-2): DVKVTQSSRYLVKRTGEKVFLECVQDMDHENMFWYRQDPGLGLRLIYFSYDVKMKEKGDIPEGYSVSREKKERFSLILESASTNQTSMYLCASSPGVTGELFFGEGSRLTVL.

The rearrangement joins TRBV2 to TRBJ1-4; a weak D match, TRBD1 (6 bases). Between the trimmed V and J ends, which lost 5 bases and 7 bases, there was a span of 14 bases. Germline assignment: CDR1 SNHLY and CDR2 FYNNEI. This CDR3 has 14 residues. The CDR3 spells CASSPMGGSEKLFF. The CDR3 DNA is TGTGCCAGCAGTCCCATGGGGGGCTCTGAAAAACTGTTTTTT.

The chain uses TRBV5-4 and TRBJ2-5; 8 nucleotides match TRBD2. J gave up 5 bases and V 1 base, and 4 bases lay outside the gene matches. This CDR3 spans 14 amino acids. The germline V gene has CDR1 SGHNT and CDR2 YYREEE (reference sequence). CDR3 coding DNA: TGTGCCAGCAGCTTGAAATCGGGGGGGGAGACCCAGTACTTC. Translating it yields CASSLKSGGETQYF.

This rearrangement joins TRBV6-5 to TRBJ1-3; D gene ambiguous. Trimming left V 5 bases short and J 0 bases short, with 8 bases between. Germline CDR1 MNHEY, CDR2 SVGAGI. The CDR3 is 14 residues long. This chain's CDR3 is CASSPRISGNTIYF. Written as DNA, the CDR3 is TGTGCCAGCAGTCCCCGGATCTCTGGAAACACCATATATTTT.